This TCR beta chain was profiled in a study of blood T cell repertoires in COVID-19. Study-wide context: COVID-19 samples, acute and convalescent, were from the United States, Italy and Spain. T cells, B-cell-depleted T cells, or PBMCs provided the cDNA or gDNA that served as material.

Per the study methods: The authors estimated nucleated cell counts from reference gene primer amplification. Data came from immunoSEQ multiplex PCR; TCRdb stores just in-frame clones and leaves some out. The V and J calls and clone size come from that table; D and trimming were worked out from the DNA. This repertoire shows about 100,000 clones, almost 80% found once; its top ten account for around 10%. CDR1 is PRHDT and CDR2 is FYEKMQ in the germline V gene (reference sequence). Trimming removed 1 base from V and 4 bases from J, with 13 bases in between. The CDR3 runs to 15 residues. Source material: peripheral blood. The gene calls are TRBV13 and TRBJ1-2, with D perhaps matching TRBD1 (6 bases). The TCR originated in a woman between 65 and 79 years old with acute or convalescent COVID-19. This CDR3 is CASSLVGGAGYGYTF. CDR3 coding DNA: TGTGCCAGCAGCTTAGTAGGGGGAGCAGGCTATGGCTACACCTTC.